This T cell receptor (beta chain) was recovered during a study of cytomegalovirus exposure and HLA in healthy donors. This clone was counted only a few times. The study ran its PCR with 60 Vbeta and 13 Jbeta primers. Clones were read by immunoSEQ multiplex PCR, and TCRdb kept only the in-frame ones, dropping some. The table has roughly 150,000 clones, approximately 71% seen once. This CDR3 has 16 amino acids. Germline trimming cut 0 bases from V and 5 bases from J; bases unmatched to any gene: 5. In germline, CDR1 is SGDLS, CDR2 YYNGEE. The chain employs TRBV9 and TRBJ2-2; 9 positions agree with TRBD2. The clonotype comes from a man in his late teens or twenties in good health and CMV-seropositive. Sequencing was carried out using PBMCs. The DNA for the CDR3 is TGTGCCAGCAGCGTAGAAGCTCTAGCGGGAACCGGGGAGCTGTTTTTT. Translated: CASSVEALAGTGELFF.